The clone carrying this T cell receptor beta chain was observed many times. The antigen is not known. The data are from a study of regulatory T cells in long-lasting Graves disease. Study-level findings and limits: Exclusively peripheral blood, rather than thyroid tissue, was studied.

Time point of the sample: persistent/refractory GD, antithyroid drugs over 5 years with positive TRAb. PBMC RNA was the source of the TCR library. Graves' disease diagnosis used American Thyroid Association guidelines. V lost 3 bases and J 0 bases, leaving 8 bases between the germline ends. Germline CDR1 and CDR2: SQVTM and ANQGSEA. The CDR3 length is 13 residues. According to the study, TCR beta libraries were built with iRepertoire HTBI primers and CDR3-region Arm-PCR. TCRdb reprocessed the multiplex PCR reads via MiXCR and lists one record per CDR3 protein. Seen here are some 370,000 distinct CDR3 sequences, roughly 23% observed once, and the top ten hold 25% to 30%.

The sequenced sample was peripheral blood mononuclear cells (PBMCs), obtained when the disease was refractory, from a patient treated with antithyroid drugs. The V call is TRBV29-1, the J call TRBJ1-1, with D hard to call. The clonotype was recovered from a woman aged 40 to 50 with Graves disease. Here the CDR3 DNA reads TGCAGCGTTGAGATGACGCTGAACACTGAAGCTTTCTTT. Residues: CSVEMTLNTEAFF.